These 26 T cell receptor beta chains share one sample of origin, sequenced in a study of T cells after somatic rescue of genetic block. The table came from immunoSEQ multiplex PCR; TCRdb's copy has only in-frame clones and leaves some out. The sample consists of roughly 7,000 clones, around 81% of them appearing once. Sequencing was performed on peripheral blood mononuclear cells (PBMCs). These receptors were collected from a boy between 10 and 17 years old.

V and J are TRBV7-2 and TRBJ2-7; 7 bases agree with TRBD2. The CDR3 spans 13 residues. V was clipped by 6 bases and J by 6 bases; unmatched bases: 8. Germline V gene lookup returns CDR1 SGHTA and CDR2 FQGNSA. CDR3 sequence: CASSRDYSAEQYF. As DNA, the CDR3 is TGTGCCAGCAGTCGGGACTATAGTGCCGAGCAGTACTTC.

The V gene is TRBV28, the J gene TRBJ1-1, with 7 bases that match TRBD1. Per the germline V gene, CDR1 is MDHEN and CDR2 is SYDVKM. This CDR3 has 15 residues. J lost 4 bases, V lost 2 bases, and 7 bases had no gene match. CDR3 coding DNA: TGTGCCAGCAGTTTACGACAGGGTAGGGCCACTGAAGCTTTCTTT. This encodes CASSLRQGRATEAFF.

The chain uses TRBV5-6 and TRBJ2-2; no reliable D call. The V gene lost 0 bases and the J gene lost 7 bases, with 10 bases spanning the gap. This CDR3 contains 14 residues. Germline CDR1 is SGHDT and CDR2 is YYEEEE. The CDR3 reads CASSLVKVGGELFF. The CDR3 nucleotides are TGTGCCAGCAGCTTGGTAAAAGTGGGCGGGGAGCTGTTTTTT.

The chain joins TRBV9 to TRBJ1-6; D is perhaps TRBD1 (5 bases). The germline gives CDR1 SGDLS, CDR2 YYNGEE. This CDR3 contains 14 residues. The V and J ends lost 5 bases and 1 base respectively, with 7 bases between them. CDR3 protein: CASRGGSYNSPLHF. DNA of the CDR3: TGTGCCAGCAGGGGGGGGTCCTATAATTCACCCCTCCACTTT.

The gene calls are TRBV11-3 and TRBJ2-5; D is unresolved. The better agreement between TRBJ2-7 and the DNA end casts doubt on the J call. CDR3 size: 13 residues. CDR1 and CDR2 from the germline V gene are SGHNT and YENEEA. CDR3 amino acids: CASSLGDSYEQYF. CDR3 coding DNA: TGTGCCAGCAGCTTAGGTGATTCCTACGAGCAGTACTTC.

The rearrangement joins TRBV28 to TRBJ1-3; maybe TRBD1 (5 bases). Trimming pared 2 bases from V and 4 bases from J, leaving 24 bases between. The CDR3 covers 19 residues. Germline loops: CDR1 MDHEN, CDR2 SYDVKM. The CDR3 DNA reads TGTGCCAGCAGTTTACTCCCCGGAGGGTGGGGCGCATCGGGAAACACCATATATTTT. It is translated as CASSLLPGGWGASGNTIYF.

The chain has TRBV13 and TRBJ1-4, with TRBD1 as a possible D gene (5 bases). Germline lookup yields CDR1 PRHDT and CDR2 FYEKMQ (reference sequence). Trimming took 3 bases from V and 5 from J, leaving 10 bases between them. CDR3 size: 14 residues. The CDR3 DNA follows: TGTGCCAGCAGCTTGGGTAAGGGGAATGAAAAACTGTTTTTT. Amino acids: CASSLGKGNEKLFF.

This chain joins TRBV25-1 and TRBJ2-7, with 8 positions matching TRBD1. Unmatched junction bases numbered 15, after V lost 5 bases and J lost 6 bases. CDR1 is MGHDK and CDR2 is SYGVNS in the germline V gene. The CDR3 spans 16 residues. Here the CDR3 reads CASSFAAGGFGAEQYF. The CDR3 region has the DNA TGTGCCAGCAGTTTTGCGGCAGGGGGCTTCGGGGCCGAGCAGTACTTC.

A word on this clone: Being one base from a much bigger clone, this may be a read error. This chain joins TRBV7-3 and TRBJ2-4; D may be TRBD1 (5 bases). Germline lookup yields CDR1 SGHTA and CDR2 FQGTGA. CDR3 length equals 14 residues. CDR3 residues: CASSLMVGADIQCF. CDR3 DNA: TGTGCCAGCAGCTTAATGGTTGGGGCGGACATTCAGTGCTTC.

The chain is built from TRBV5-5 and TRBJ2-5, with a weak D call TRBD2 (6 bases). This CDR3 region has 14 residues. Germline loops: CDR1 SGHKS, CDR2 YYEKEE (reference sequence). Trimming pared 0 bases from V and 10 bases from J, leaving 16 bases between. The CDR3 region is CASSLDLPPGDQYF. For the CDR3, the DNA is TGTGCCAGCAGCTTGGATTTACCCCCGGGGGACCAGTACTTC.

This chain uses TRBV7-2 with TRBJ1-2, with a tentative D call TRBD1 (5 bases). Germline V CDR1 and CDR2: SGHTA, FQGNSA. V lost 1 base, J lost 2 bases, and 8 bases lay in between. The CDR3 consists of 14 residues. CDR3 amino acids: CASSLDGTNYGYTF. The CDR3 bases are TGTGCCAGCAGCTTAGACGGGACCAACTATGGCTACACCTTC.

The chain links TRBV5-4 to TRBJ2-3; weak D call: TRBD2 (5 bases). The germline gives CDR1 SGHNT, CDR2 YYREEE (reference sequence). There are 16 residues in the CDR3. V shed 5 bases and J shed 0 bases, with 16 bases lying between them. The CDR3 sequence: CASRKGGQSSTDTQYF. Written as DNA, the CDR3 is TGTGCCAGCAGGAAGGGCGGGCAGTCTAGCACAGATACGCAGTATTTT.

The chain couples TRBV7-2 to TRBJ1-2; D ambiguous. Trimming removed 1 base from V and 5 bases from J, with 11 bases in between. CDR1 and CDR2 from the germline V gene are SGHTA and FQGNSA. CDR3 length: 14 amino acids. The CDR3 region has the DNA TGTGCCAGCAGCTTAGTCTCAGGCGATTATGGCTACACCTTC. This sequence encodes CASSLVSGDYGYTF.

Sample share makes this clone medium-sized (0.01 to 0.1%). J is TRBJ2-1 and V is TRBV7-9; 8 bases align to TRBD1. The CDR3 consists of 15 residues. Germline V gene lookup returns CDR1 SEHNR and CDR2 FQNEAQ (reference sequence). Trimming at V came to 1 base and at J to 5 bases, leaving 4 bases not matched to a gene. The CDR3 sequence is CASSLGQGLDNEQFF. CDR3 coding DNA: TGTGCCAGCAGCTTAGGACAGGGGTTAGACAATGAGCAGTTCTTC.

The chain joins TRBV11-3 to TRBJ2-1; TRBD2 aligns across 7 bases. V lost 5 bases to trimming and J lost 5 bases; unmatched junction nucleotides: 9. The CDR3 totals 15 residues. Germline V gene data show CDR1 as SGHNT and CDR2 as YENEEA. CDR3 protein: CASSGGLGKDNEQFF. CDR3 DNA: TGTGCCAGCAGCGGCGGACTAGGGAAGGACAATGAGCAGTTCTTC.

The CDR3 DNA is TGCGCCAGCAGCTCCAGACTAGCGGGGGACAATGAGCAGTTCTTC. Translating gives CASSSRLAGDNEQFF. V gene TRBV4-3 combines with J gene TRBJ2-1; 12 bases are a match to TRBD2. This CDR3 is built from 15 residues. Germline V gene data show CDR1 as LGHNA and CDR2 as YSLEER. J lost 5 bases, V lost 5 bases, and 4 bases had no gene match.

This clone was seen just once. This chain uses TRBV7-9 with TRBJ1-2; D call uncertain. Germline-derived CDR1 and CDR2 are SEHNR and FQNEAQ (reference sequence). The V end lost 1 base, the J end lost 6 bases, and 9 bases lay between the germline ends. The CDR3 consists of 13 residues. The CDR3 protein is CASSLGGGDGYTF. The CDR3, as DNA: TGTGCCAGCAGCTTAGGTGGAGGCGATGGCTACACCTTC. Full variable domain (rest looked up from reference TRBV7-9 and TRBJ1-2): DTGVSQNPRHKITKRGQNVTFRCDPISEHNRLYWYRQTLGQGPEFLTYFQNEAQLEKSRLLSDRFSAERPKGSFSTLEIQRTEQGDSAMYLCASSLGGGDGYTFGSGTRLTVV.

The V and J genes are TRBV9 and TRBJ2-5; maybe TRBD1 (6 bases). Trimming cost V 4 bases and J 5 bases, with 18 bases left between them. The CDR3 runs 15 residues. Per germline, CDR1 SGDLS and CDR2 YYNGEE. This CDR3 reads CASSQQTGPGETQYF. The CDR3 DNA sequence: TGTGCCAGCAGCCAGCAGACAGGACCAGGGGAGACCCAGTACTTC. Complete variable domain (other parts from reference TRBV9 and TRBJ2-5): DSGVTQTPKHLITATGQRVTLRCSPRSGDLSVYWYQQSLDQGLQFLIQYYNGEERAKGNILERFSAQQFPDLHSELNLSSLELGDSALYFCASSQQTGPGETQYFGPGTRLLVL.

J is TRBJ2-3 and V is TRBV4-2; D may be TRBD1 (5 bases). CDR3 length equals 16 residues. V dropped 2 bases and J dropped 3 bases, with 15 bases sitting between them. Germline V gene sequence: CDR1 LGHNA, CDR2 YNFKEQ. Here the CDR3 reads CASSQQTGPGTDTQYF. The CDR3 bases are TGTGCCAGCAGCCAACAAACAGGTCCTGGTACAGATACGCAGTATTTT.

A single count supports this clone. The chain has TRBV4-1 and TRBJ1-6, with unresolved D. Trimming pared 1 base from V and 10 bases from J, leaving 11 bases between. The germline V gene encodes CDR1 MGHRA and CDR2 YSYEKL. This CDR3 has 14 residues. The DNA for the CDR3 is TGCGCCAGCAGCCAAGTCCAGGTGCGGTCACCCCTCCACTTT. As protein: CASSQVQVRSPLHF.

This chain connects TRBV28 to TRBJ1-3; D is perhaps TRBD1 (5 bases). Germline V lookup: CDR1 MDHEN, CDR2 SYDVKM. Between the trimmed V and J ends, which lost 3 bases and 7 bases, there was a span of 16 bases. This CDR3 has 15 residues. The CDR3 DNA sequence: TGTGCCAGCAGTTTGGGGCGGGCCGTTCGGAACACCATATATTTT. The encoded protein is CASSLGRAVRNTIYF.

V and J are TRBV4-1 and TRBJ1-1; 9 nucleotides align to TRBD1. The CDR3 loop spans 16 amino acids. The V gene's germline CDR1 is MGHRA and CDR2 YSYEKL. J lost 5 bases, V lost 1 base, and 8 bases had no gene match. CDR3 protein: CASSQVWDREGTEAFF. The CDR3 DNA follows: TGCGCCAGCAGCCAAGTTTGGGACAGGGAGGGAACTGAAGCTTTCTTT.

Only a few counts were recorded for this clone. The CDR3 DNA is TGCGCCAGCAGCCAAGATGGACTCCTCGGGACAGGGGGCGTAGATACGCAGTATTTT. It codes for CASSQDGLLGTGGVDTQYF. The V call is TRBV4-3, the J call TRBJ2-3; 12 bases are a match to TRBD1. The germline gives CDR1 LGHNA, CDR2 YSLEER. The CDR3 is made up of 19 amino acids. The V segment lost 0 bases and the J segment 5 bases; nucleotides outside the gene matches: 12.

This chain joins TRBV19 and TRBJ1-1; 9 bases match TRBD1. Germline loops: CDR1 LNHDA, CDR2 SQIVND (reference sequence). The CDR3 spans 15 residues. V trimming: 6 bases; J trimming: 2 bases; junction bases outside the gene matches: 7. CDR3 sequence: CASSQRQGVNTEAFF. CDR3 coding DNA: TGTGCCAGTAGCCAACGACAGGGGGTTAACACTGAAGCTTTCTTT.

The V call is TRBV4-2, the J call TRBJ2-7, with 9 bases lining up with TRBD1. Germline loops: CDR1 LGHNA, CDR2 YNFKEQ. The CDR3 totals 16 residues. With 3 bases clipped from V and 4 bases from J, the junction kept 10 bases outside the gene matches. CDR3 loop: CASSQVTGTGQYEQYF. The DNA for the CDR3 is TGTGCCAGCAGCCAGGTAACCGGGACAGGGCAGTACGAGCAGTACTTC.

The DNA of the CDR3 is TGTGCCAGCAGAGGGCCAGGGAGCCCTTCCTACGAGCAGTACTTC. Its protein product is CASRGPGSPSYEQYF. This rearrangement joins TRBV2 to TRBJ2-7; either TRBD1 or TRBD2 may supply D (5 bases each). CDR1 is SNHLY, CDR2 FYNNEI, per germline. V dropped 6 bases and J dropped 1 base, with 16 bases sitting between them. This CDR3 comprises 15 residues. Filled out from reference TRBV2 and TRBJ2-7, the complete variable domain reads EPEVTQTPSHQVTQMGQEVILRCVPISNHLYFYWYRQILGQKVEFLVSFYNNEISEKSEIFDDQFSVERPDGSNFTLKIRSTKLEDSAMYFCASRGPGSPSYEQYFGPGTRLTVT.